This is a list of T cell receptor beta chains from one sample in a study of T-cell reconstitution after alpha-beta-depleted transplantation in children. TCRdb analysed the PCR reads with MiXCR anew, one entry per CDR3 protein. The repertoire has a few hundred thousand distinct CDR3 sequences, 20% to 30% of them found once; the top ten carry less than 40%. Specimen: PBMCs, collected before TCRalphabeta/CD19-depleted stem cell transplant. The receptors stem from a boy in the first two years of life with Wiskott-Aldrich syndrome, due to receive a stem cell transplant. CDR3s include the opening cysteine and the closing phenylalanine or tryptophan. The D gene is left open where the match is weak. Only some rows state a clone size, as once, few, many or a class for expanded clones.

clone_size: -
j_call: TRBJ1-2
d_call: -
v_call: TRBV10-3
cdr3_nt: TGTGCCATCAGTGAGGAGAGCCCCTATGGCTACACCTTC
cdr3_aa: CAISEESPYGYTF

clone_size: -
j_call: TRBJ2-1
d_call: TRBD2
v_call: TRBV24-1
cdr3_nt: TGTGCCACCAGTGACCCCGGGACTAGCGCACGCTCCTACAATGAGCAGTTCTTC
cdr3_aa: CATSDPGTSARSYNEQFF

clone_size: -
j_call: TRBJ1-5
d_call: -
v_call: TRBV20-1
cdr3_nt: TGCAGTGCCCGGACGGACTATAGCAATCAGCCCCAGCATTTT
cdr3_aa: CSARTDYSNQPQHF

clone_size: few
j_call: TRBJ2-3
d_call: TRBD2
v_call: TRBV5-1
cdr3_nt: TGCGCCAGCAACCCGACTAGCGGGAGGAGAGTGGATACGCAGTATTTT
cdr3_aa: CASNPTSGRRVDTQYF

clone_size: -
j_call: TRBJ2-1
d_call: TRBD2
v_call: TRBV20-1
cdr3_nt: TGCAGTGCTAGCTCTTCCGGGACTAGCGGAACCTCCTACAATGAGCAGTTCTTC
cdr3_aa: CSASSSGTSGTSYNEQFF

clone_size: few
j_call: TRBJ2-2
d_call: -
v_call: TRBV20-1
cdr3_nt: TGCAGTGCCCGGGTAGTAGGGGGCACCGGGGAGCTGTTTTTT
cdr3_aa: CSARVVGGTGELFF

clone_size: -
j_call: TRBJ2-1
d_call: -
v_call: TRBV12-3/TRBV12-4
cdr3_nt: TGTGCCAGCAGTTTACCCGGGAGCAATGAGCAGTTCTTC
cdr3_aa: CASSLPGSNEQFF

clone_size: few
j_call: TRBJ2-3
d_call: TRBD1
v_call: TRBV4-1
cdr3_nt: TGCGCCAGCAGCCAAGTGGGACAGGGTTACACAGATACGCAGTATTTT
cdr3_aa: CASSQVGQGYTDTQYF

clone_size: -
j_call: TRBJ1-1
d_call: -
v_call: TRBV5-1
cdr3_nt: TGCGCCAGCAGCCGCGGGACACAATCCGCTGAAGCTTTCTTT
cdr3_aa: CASSRGTQSAEAFF

clone_size: -
j_call: TRBJ2-6
d_call: TRBD1
v_call: TRBV5-1
cdr3_nt: TGCGCCAGCAGCTTTTGGGGCTCGGGACAGCACTCTGGGGCCAACGTCCTGACTTTC
cdr3_aa: CASSFWGSGQHSGANVLTF

clone_size: few
j_call: TRBJ1-1
d_call: -
v_call: TRBV28
cdr3_nt: TGTGCCAGCAGGCTCACCAGGGTGAACACTGAAGCTTTCTTT
cdr3_aa: CASRLTRVNTEAFF